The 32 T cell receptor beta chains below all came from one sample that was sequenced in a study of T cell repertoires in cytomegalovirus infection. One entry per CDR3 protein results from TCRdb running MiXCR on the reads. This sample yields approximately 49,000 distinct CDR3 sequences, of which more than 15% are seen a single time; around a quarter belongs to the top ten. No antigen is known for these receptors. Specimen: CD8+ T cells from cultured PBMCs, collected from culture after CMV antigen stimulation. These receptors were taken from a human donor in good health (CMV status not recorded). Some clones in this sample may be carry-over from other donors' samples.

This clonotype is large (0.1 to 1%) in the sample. CDR3 residues: CASSGETGELFF. In DNA form, the CDR3 reads TGTGCCAGCTCGGGGGAGACCGGGGAGCTGTTTTTT. V usage is TRBV12-3 or TRBV12-4 and J usage is TRBJ2-2, with D possibly being TRBD2 (6 bases). V was pared by 8 bases and J by 5 bases, with 9 bases between. The CDR3 is made up of 12 amino acids.

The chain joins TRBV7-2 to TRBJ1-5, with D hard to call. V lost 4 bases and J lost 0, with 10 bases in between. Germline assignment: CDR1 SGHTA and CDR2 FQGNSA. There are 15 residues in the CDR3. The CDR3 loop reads CASSSRVYSNQPQHF. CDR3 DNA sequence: TGTGCCAGCAGCTCCCGGGTTTATAGCAATCAGCCCCAGCATTTT.

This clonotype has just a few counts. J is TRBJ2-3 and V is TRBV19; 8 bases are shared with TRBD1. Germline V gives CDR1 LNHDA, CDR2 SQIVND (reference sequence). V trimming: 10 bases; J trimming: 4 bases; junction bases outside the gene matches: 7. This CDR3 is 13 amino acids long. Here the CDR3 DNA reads TGTGCCACCAAGCTGACAGGGGCAGATACGCAGTATTTT. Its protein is CATKLTGADTQYF.

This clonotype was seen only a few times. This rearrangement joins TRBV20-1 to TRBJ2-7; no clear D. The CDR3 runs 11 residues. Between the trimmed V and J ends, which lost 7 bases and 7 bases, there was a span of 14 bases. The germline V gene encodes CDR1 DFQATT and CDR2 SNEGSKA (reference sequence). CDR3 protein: CSVGALKEQYF. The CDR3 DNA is TGCAGTGTAGGAGCCCTGAAAGAGCAGTACTTC.

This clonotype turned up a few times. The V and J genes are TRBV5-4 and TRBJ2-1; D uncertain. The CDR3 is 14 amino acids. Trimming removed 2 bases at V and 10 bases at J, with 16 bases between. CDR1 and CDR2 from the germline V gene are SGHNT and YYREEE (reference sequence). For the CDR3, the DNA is TGTGCCAGCAGCTTTGGAAGTCGTCCACAGGAGCAGTTCTTC. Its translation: CASSFGSRPQEQFF. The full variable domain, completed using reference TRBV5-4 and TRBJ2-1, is ETGVTQSPTHLIKTRGQQVTLRCSSQSGHNTVSWYQQALGQGPQFIFQYYREEENGRGNFPPRFSGLQFPNYSSELNVNALELDDSALYLCASSFGSRPQEQFFGPGTRLTVL.

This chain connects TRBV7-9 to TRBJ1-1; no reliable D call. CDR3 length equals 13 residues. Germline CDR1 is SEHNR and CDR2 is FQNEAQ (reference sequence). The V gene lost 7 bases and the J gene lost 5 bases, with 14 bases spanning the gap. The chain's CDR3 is CASTVGGKTEAFF. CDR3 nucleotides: TGTGCCAGCACCGTCGGTGGGAAGACTGAAGCTTTCTTT.

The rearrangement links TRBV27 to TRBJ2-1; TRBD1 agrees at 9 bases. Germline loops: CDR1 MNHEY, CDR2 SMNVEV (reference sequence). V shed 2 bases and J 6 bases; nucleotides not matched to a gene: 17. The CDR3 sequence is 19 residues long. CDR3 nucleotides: TGTGCCAGCAGTTTAACTTCGTCAGGGGGACAGGGCGGGGGCAATGAGCAGTTCTTC. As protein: CASSLTSSGGQGGGNEQFF.

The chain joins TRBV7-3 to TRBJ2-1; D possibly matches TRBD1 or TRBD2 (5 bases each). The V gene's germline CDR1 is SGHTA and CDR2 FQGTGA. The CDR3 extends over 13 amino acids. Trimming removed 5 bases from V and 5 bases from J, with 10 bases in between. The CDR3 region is CASSPGTHNEQFF. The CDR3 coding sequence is TGTGCCAGCAGCCCCGGGACCCACAATGAGCAGTTCTTC.

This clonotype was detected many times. For the CDR3, the DNA is TGTGCCACCATCCCAGACAGGGCGATCACAGATACGCAGTATTTT. Its protein product is CATIPDRAITDTQYF. This chain connects TRBV7-9 to TRBJ2-3, with 7 bases matching TRBD1. CDR3 length equals 15 residues. CDR1 is SEHNR, CDR2 FQNEAQ, per germline (reference sequence). V trimming: 10 bases; J trimming: 2 bases; junction bases outside the gene matches: 12.

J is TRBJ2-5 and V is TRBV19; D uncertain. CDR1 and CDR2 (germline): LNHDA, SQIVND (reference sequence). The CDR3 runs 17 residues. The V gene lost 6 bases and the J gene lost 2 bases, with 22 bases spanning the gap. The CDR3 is CASSKYGVGRSQETQYF. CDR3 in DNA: TGTGCCAGTAGCAAGTATGGGGTGGGCAGGTCACAAGAGACCCAGTACTTC.

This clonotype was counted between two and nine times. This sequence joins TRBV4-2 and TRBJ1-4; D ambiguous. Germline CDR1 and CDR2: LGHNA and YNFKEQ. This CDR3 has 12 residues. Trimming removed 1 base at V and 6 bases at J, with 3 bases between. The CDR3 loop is CASSQGDEKLFF. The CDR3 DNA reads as TGTGCCAGCAGCCAAGGGGATGAAAAACTGTTTTTT.

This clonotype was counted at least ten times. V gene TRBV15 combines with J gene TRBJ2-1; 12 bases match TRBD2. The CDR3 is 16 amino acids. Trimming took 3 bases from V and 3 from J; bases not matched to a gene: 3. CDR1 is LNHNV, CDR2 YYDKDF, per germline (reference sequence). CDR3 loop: CATSSLGLAGYNEQFF. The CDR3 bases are TGTGCCACCAGCAGTCTGGGACTAGCGGGCTACAATGAGCAGTTCTTC.

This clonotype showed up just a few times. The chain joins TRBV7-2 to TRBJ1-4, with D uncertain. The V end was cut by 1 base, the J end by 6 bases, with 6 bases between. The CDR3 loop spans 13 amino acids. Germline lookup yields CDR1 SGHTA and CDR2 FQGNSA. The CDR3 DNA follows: TGTGCCAGCAGCTTAGTCAAGGATGAAAAACTGTTTTTT. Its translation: CASSLVKDEKLFF.

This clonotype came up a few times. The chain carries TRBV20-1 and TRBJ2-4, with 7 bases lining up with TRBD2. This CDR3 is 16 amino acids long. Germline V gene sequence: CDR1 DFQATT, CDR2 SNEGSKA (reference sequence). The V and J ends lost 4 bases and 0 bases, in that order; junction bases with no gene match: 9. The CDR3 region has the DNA TGCAGTGCTAAGGGCCTAGCGGCGCTAGCCAAAAACATTCAGTACTTC. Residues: CSAKGLAALAKNIQYF.

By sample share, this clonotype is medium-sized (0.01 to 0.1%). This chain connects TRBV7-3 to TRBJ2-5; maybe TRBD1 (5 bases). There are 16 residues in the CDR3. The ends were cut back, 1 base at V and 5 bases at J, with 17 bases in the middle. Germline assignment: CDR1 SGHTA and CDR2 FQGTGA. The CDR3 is CASSLKGKAVRETQYF. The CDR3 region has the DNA TGTGCCAGCAGCTTAAAGGGGAAGGCGGTTCGCGAGACCCAGTACTTC. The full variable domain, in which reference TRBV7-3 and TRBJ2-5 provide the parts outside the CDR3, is GAGVSQTPSNKVTEKGKYVELRCDPISGHTALYWYRQSLGQGPEFLIYFQGTGAADDSGLPNDRFFAVRPEGSVSTLKIQRTERGDSAVYLCASSLKGKAVRETQYFGPGTRLLVL.

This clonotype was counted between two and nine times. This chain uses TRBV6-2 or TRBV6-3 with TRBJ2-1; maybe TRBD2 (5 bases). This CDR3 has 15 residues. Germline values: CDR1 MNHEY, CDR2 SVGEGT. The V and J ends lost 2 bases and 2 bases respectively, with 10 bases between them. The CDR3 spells CASSYRAEPYNEQFF. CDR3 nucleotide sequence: TGTGCCAGCAGTTACCGAGCGGAGCCCTACAATGAGCAGTTCTTC.

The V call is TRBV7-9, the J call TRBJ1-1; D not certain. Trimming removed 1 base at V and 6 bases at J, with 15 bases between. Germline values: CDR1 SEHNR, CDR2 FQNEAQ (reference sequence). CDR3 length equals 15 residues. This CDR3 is CASSLVPGNKPEAFF. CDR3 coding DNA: TGTGCCAGCAGCTTAGTCCCCGGTAACAAGCCTGAAGCTTTCTTT.

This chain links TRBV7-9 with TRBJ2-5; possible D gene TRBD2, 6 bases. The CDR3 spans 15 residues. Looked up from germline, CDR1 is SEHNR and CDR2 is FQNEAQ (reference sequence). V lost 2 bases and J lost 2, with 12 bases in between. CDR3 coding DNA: TGTGCCAGCAGCTTAAGGAGGGATTCTCAAGAGACCCAGTACTTC. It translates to CASSLRRDSQETQYF.

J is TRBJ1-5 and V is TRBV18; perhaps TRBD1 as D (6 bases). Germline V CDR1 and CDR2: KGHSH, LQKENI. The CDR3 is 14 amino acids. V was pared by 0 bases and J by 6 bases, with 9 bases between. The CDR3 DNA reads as TGTGCCAGCTCACCACCGGGGGCAGGTCAGCCCCAGCATTTT. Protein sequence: CASSPPGAGQPQHF.

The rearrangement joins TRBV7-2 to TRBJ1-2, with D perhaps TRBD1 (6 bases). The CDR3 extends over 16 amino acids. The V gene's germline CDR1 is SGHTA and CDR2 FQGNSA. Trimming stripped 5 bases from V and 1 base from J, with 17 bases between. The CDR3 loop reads CASSAEGGGVNYGYTF. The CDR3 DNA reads TGTGCCAGCAGCGCAGAGGGGGGGGGAGTTAACTATGGCTACACCTTC.

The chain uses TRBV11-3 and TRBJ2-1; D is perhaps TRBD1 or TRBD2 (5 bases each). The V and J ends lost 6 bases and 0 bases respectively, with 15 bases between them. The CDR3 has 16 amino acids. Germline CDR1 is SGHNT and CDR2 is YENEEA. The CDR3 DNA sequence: TGTGCCAGCAGTAAGAGAGAGGGGAGCTCCTACAATGAGCAGTTCTTC. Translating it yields CASSKREGSSYNEQFF.

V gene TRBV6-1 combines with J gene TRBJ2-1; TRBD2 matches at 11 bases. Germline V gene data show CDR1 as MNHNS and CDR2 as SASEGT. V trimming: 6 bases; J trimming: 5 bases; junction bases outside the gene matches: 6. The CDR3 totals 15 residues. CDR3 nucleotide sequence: TGTGCCAGCAGCCCGGGACTAGCGGACCACAATGAGCAGTTCTTC. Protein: CASSPGLADHNEQFF.

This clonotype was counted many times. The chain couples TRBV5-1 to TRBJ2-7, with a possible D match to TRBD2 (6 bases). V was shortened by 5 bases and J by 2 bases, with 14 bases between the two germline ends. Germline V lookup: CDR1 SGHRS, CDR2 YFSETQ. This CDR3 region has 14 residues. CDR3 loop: CASRFGAGPYEQYF. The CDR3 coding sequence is TGCGCCAGCAGATTTGGAGCGGGTCCCTACGAGCAGTACTTC.

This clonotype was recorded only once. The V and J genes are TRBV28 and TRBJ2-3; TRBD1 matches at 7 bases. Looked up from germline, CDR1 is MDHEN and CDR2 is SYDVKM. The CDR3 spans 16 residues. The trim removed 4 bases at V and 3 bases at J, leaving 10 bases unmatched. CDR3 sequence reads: CASSWPDREGTDTQYF. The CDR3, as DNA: TGTGCCAGCAGTTGGCCAGACAGGGAAGGTACAGATACGCAGTATTTT.

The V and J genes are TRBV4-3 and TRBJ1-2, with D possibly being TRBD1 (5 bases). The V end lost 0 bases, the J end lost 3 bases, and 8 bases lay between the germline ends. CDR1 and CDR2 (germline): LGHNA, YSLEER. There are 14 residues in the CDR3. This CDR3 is CASSQDGADYGYTF. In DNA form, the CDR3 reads TGCGCCAGCAGCCAAGATGGGGCCGACTATGGCTACACCTTC.

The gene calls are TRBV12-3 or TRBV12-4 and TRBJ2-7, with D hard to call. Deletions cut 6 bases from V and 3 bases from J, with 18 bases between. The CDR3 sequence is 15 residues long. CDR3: CASSQTHLPRYEQYF. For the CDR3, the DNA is TGTGCCAGCAGCCAGACCCACCTGCCCCGCTACGAGCAGTACTTC.

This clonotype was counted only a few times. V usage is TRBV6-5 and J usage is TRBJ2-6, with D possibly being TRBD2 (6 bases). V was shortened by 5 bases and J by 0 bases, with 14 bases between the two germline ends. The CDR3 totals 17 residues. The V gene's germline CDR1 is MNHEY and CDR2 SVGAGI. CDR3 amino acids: CASSATGSHSGANVLTF. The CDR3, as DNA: TGTGCCAGCAGTGCTACCGGGAGCCACTCTGGGGCCAACGTCCTGACTTTC.

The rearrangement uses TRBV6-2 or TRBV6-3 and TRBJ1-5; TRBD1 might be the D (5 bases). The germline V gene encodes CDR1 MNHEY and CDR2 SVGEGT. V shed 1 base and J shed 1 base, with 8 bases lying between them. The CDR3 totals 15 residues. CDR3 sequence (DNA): TGTGCCAGCAGTTACTTGGGGGAAAGCAATCAGCCCCAGCATTTT. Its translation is CASSYLGESNQPQHF.

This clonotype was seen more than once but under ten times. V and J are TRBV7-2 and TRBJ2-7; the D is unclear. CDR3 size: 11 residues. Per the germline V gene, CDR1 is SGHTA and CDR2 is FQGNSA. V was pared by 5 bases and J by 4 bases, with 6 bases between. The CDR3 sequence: CASSLEYEQYF. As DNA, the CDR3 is TGTGCCAGCAGCCTCGAGTACGAGCAGTACTTC. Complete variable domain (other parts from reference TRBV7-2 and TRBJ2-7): GAGVSQSPSNKVTEKGKDVELRCDPISGHTALYWYRQSLGQGLEFLIYFQGNSAPDKSGLPSDRFSAERTGGSVSTLTIQRTQQEDSAVYLCASSLEYEQYFGPGTRLTVT.

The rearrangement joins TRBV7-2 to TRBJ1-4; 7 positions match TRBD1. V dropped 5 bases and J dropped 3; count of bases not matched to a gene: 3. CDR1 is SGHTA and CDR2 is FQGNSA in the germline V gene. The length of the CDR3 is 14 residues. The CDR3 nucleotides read TGTGCCAGCAGCCGGACAGGCGCTAATGAAAAACTGTTTTTT. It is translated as CASSRTGANEKLFF.

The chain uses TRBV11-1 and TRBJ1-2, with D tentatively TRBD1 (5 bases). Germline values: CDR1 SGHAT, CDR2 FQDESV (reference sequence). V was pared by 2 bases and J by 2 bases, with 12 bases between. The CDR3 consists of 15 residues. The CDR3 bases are TGTGCCAGCAGCTTATGGGAGGGACCGAACTATGGCTACACCTTC. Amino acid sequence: CASSLWEGPNYGYTF.

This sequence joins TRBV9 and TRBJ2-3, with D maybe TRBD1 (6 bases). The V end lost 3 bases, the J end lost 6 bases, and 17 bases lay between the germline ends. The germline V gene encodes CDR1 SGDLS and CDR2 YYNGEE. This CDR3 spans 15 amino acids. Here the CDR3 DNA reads TGTGCCAGCAGCGCCCAAGGGGGAAGGGGGGATACGCAGTATTTT. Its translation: CASSAQGGRGDTQYF.